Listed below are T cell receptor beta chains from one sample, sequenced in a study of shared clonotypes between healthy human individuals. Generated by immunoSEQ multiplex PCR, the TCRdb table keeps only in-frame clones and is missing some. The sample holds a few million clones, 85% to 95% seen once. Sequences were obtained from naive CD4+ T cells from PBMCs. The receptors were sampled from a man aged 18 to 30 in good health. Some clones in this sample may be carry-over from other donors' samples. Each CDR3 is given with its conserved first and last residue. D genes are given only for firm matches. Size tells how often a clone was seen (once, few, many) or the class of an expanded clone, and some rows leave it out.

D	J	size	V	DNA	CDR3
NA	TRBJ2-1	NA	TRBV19	TGTGCCAGTAGTGTCATGTTGGGAGCGGGCCACAACGTTTACAATGAGCAGTTCTTC	CASSVMLGAGHNVYNEQFF
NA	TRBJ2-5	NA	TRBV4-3	TGCGCCAGCAGCCAAGATCTCCCGGGAGAGACCCAGTACTTC	CASSQDLPGETQYF
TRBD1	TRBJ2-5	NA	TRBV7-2	TGTGCCAGCAGCCCGCCCAGGACAGGGCAAGAGACCCAGTACTTC	CASSPPRTGQETQYF
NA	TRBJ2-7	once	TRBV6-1	TGTGCCAGCAGTGACCGGCCTACGGACTGGAGCGGAGGGTACGAGCAGTACTTC	CASSDRPTDWSGGYEQYF
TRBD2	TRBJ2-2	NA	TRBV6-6	TGTGCCAGCAGTTACGGCCTAGCGGCGAACACCGGGGAGCTGTTTTTT	CASSYGLAANTGELFF
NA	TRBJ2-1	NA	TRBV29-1	TGCAGCGTTGAAATGGGGGATATCATCTTC	CSVEMGDIIF
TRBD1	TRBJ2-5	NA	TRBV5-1	TGCGCCAGCAGCCAGGAGGGACAGGGGGACGGAGAGACCCAGTACTTC	CASSQEGQGDGETQYF
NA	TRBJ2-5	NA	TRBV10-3	TGTGCCATCAGTGACTCGACAGGCCCAGAGACCCAGTACTTC	CAISDSTGPETQYF
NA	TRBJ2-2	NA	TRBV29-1	TGCAGCGTAATACGCACCGGGGAGCTGTTTTTT	CSVIRTGELFF
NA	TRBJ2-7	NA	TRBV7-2	TGTGCCAGCAGCTCCAGTTGGCCCTACGAGCAGTACTTC	CASSSSWPYEQYF
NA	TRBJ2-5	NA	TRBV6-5	TGTGCCAGCAGTTACTCGACAGCCCAAGAGACCCAGTACTTC	CASSYSTAQETQYF
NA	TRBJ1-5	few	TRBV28	TGTGCCAGCAGTTCTTGGGACGGATTAAGCAATCAGCCCCAGCATTTT	CASSSWDGLSNQPQHF
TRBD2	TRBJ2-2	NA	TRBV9	TGTGCCAGCAGCGTTTGGACTAGCGGGATCGGGGAGCTGTTTTTT	CASSVWTSGIGELFF
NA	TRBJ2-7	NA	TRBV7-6	TGTGCCAGCAGCTTACGGCAGGCCTCCTACGAGCAGTACTTC	CASSLRQASYEQYF
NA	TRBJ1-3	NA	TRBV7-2	TGTGCCAGCAGTTACCTCGGGTCTGGAAACACCATATATTTT	CASSYLGSGNTIYF
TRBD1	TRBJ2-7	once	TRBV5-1	TGCGCCAGCAGCAAGACAATCGGGACAGGGGACTCCTACGAGCAGTACTTC	CASSKTIGTGDSYEQYF
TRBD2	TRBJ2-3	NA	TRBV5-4	TGTGCCAGCAGCCTAGGCCTTGGGGTAGCGGGGGCTGATACGCAGTATTTT	CASSLGLGVAGADTQYF
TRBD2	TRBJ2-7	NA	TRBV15	TGTGCCACCAGCAGAGGGTTCTGGACTAGCGGGAGGTTTTTCTACGAGCAGTACTTC	CATSRGFWTSGRFFYEQYF
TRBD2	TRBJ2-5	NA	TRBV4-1	TGCGCCAGCAGCCGAGGGACTAGCGGACAAGAGACCCAGTACTTC	CASSRGTSGQETQYF
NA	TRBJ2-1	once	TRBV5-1	TGCGCCAGCAGCTTTGGCCCAAACTCCTACAATGAGCAGTTCTTC	CASSFGPNSYNEQFF
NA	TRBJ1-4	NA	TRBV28	TGTGCCAGCTCGGGCCAAAATGAAAAACTGTTTTTT	CASSGQNEKLFF
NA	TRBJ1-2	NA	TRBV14	TGTGCCAGCTCCCAAGGGATTAACTATGGCTACACCTTC	CASSQGINYGYTF
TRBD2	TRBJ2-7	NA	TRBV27	TGTGCCAGCAGTTTACGGGGGAGGACTAGCGGGAGCAACGAGCAGTACTTC	CASSLRGRTSGSNEQYF
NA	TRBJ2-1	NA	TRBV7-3	TGTGCCAGCAGCTTAAAGGTGGGGGTCTACAATGAGCAGTTCTTC	CASSLKVGVYNEQFF
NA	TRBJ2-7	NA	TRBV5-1	TGCGCCAGCAGCTTGGAGGCAGGGTCATACGAGCAGTACTTC	CASSLEAGSYEQYF
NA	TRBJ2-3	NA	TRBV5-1	TGCGCCAGCAGCGGATCGGGAGTGAGCACAGATACGCAGTATTTT	CASSGSGVSTDTQYF
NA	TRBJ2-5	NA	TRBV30	TGTGCCTGGAGTGTAAGTGTTGAGACAGAAAACTTCCAAGAGACCCAGTACTTC	CAWSVSVETENFQETQYF
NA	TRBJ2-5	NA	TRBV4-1	TGCGCCAGCAGCCACATGGGTGACAGCCAAGAGACCCAGTACTTC	CASSHMGDSQETQYF
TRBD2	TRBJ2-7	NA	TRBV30	TGTGCCTGGTCGCGGCTAGCGGGAGTCCCCTACGAGCAGTACTTC	CAWSRLAGVPYEQYF
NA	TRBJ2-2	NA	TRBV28	TGTGCCACCAGCCGAGTTGCGAACACCGGGGAGCTGTTTTTT	CATSRVANTGELFF
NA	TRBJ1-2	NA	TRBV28	TGTGCCAGCAGTTTTCGTACTCCCCCTGGCTACACCTTC	CASSFRTPPGYTF
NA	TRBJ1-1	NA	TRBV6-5	TGTGCCAGCAGCCGGGACACTGAAGCTTTCTTT	CASSRDTEAFF
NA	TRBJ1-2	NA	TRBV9	TGTGCCAGCAGCCCCCGGGGCGGGGTCGCTGGCTACACCTTC	CASSPRGGVAGYTF
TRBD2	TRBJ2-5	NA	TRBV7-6	TGTGCCAGCAGCTTAGCTGGGCTAGCGGACCAAGAGACCCAGTACTTC	CASSLAGLADQETQYF
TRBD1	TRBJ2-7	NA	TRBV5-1	TGCGCCAGCAGCTTGGGACAGGGCCCCAGCGAGCAGTACTTC	CASSLGQGPSEQYF
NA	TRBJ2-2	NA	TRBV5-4	TGTGCCAGCAGCTTAGCGGGCACGAACACCGGGGAGCTGTTTTTT	CASSLAGTNTGELFF
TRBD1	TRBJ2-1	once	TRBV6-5	TGTGCCAGCAGTTACTCCGGGACAGGGGGACGGAATGAGCAGTTCTTC	CASSYSGTGGRNEQFF
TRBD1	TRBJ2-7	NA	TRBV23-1	TGCGCCAGCACACTGGGGACAGGGAGAAAAAGATACGAGCAGTACTTC	CASTLGTGRKRYEQYF
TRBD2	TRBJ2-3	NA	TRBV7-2	TGTGCCAGCAGCTCACCTAGCGGGAGCCTGGATACGCAGTATTTT	CASSSPSGSLDTQYF
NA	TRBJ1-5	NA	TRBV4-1	TGCGCCAGCAGCCAATACGGGCCGCTCGTCGATCAGCCCCAGCATTTT	CASSQYGPLVDQPQHF
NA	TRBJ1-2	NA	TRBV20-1	TGCAGTGCCGCCCGCCGAAATGGCTACACCTTC	CSAARRNGYTF
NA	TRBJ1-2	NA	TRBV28	TGTGCCAGCAGTTCCCCTATTAACTATGGCTACACCTTC	CASSSPINYGYTF
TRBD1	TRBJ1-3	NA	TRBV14	TGTGCCAGCAGCGGACAGGGGGAAACCATATATTTT	CASSGQGETIYF
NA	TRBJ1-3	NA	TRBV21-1	TGTGCCAGCAGCAGGGCTTGGCCCCCTGGAAACACCATATATTTT	CASSRAWPPGNTIYF
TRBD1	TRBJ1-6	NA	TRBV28	TGTGCCAGCGGGGTGGACAGGGGTGGAAATTCACCCCTCCACTTT	CASGVDRGGNSPLHF
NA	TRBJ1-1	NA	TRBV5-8	TGTGCCAGCAGCACAACGGACATGCCCACTGAAGCTTTCTTT	CASSTTDMPTEAFF
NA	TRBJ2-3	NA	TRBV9	TGTGCCAGCAGCGGCCGACAGTCCCGCACAGATACGCAGTATTTT	CASSGRQSRTDTQYF
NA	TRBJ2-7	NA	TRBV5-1	TGCGCCAGCAATAGGGGGGGTCAGACCGACATACACTTC	CASNRGGQTDIHF
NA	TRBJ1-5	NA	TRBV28	TGTGCCAGCAGGGGGGTTTACCAGCCCCAGCATTTT	CASRGVYQPQHF
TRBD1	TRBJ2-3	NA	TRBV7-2	TGTGCCAGCGGCTTCGACAGGGCTTCCAAAGATACGCAGTATTTT	CASGFDRASKDTQYF
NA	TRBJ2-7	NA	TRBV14	TGTGCCAGCAGCCAAGATAGCGGTTGGAGGAGCTCCTACGAGCAGTACTTC	CASSQDSGWRSSYEQYF
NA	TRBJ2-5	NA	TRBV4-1	TGCGCCCGGAAAGAGGTGCCAGCGCCACCACTAAACTTC	CARKEVPAPPLNF
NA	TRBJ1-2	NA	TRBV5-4	TGTGCCAGCAGCTTGACTGGGAGGGATAACTATGGCTACACCTTC	CASSLTGRDNYGYTF
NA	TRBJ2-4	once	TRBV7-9	TGTGCCAGCAGCCAAACGGGTTCGGGCATTCAGTACTTC	CASSQTGSGIQYF